This T cell receptor beta chain comes out of a study of blood T cell repertoires in COVID-19. Across the whole study: Both acute and convalescent COVID-19 samples were obtained from the United States, Italy and Spain. In each case, the material was cDNA or gDNA derived from T cells, B-cell-depleted T cells, or PBMCs.

The length of the CDR3 is 14 residues. Germline loops: CDR1 SNHLY, CDR2 FYNNEI. V lost 3 bases, J lost 6 bases, and 6 bases stayed unmatched. Authors' data handling: Nucleated cell counts were estimated from reference gene primer amplification. The data were produced by immunoSEQ multiplex PCR, yet TCRdb's version contains in-frame clones alone and is incomplete. The V and J calls and the clone size are those of that table, but D and trimming were determined from the DNA. Counted here are roughly 180,000 clones, about 87% occurring once; the ten biggest clones make up 4% to 5%. Sequenced input: peripheral blood. The origin of this receptor is a woman in her thirties with acute or convalescent COVID-19. The chain carries TRBV2 and TRBJ1-2; 8 nucleotides align to TRBD1. The CDR3 sequence: CASSERQGADGYTF. The CDR3 nucleotides are TGTGCCAGCAGTGAGCGGCAGGGGGCCGATGGCTACACCTTC.